Presented here are 3 T cell receptor beta chains from one specimen sequenced in a study of vaccination and CD4 T cells after COVID-19. CD4+ T cells that had been cultured provided DNA sequenced with the Oncomine TCR Beta short-read assay. Cultured CD4+ T cells yielded the extracted genomic DNA. TCRdb re-called the PCR reads with MiXCR, one entry per CDR3 protein. The sample shows some 7,800 distinct CDR3 sequences, roughly 30% of them seen only once. The treatment is: roughly 10-day PBMC culture with coronavirus spike peptide pools or control peptides (ViraFEST assay). Collection of the unexposed donor's CD4+ T cells took place before the COVID-19 pandemic (2011-2018). These TCRs are of unknown antigen specificity. Sequencing input: CD4+ T cells from blood, cultured in vitro. These receptors all come from a human donor in good health.

The CDR3 DNA sequence: TGCGCCAGCAGCCAAGCGGCTAGCGGGAGGTTCGGGGAGACCCAGTACTTC. Translating it yields CASSQAASGRFGETQYF. This chain connects TRBV4-3 to TRBJ2-5, with TRBD2 matching over 11 bases. The CDR3 totals 17 residues. V dropped 1 base and J dropped 5; count of bases not matched to a gene: 9. Germline V gene sequence: CDR1 LGHNA, CDR2 YSLEER.

This clonotype is a singleton in its sample. V and J are TRBV21-1 and TRBJ2-7; the table's D call TRBD1 went unverified against the DNA. TRBV21-1 is an annotated pseudogene. CDR3 length equals 13 residues. The CDR3 loop is CASSLGQGGLQYF. CDR3 coding DNA: TGTGCCAGCAGCTTAGGACAGGGCGGGTTGCAGTACTTC.

The V call is TRBV30, the J call TRBJ2-1, with TRBD2 as a possible D gene (5 bases). The V and J ends lost 2 bases and 8 bases respectively, with 19 bases between them. The CDR3 length is 15 residues. The germline CDR1 and CDR2 sequences are GTSNPN and SVGIG (reference sequence). The CDR3 protein is CAWSSTSSRPHEQFF. In DNA, the CDR3 is TGTGCCTGGAGTAGTACTAGTTCCCGTCCCCATGAGCAGTTCTTC.